The 21 T cell receptor beta chains below come from one sample, sequenced in a study of human T cells and chemical hapten exposure. Sample time point: patch test 1, 2 weeks after DPC sensitization. The treatment is: therapeutic diphenylcyclopropenone sensitization with weekly scalp DPC. One entry per CDR3 protein, called by TCRdb with MiXCR from the RACE reads. The sample lists 95,000 to 150,000 distinct CDR3 sequences, about an eighth occurring once. Here the sequenced sample was whole blood, taken in connection with sensitization to the hapten diphenylcyclopropenone (DPC). These receptors were taken from a man aged 18 to 29 with alopecia areata. Some clones in this sample may be carry-over from other donors' samples.

The chain employs TRBV11-2 and TRBJ1-4, with D hard to call. This CDR3 is built from 14 residues. Trimming took 2 bases from V and 6 from J, leaving 10 bases between them. Germline CDR1 and CDR2: SGHAT and FQNNGV. DNA for the CDR3: TGTGCCAGCAGCTTAAGAGGAGTTGATGAAAAACTGTTTTTT. Its translation: CASSLRGVDEKLFF.

The V gene is TRBV7-9, the J gene TRBJ1-4; 7 bases match TRBD1. V shed 5 bases, J shed 8 bases, and the junction held 11 bases outside the gene matches. The CDR3 is made up of 15 amino acids. CDR1 is SEHNR and CDR2 is FQNEAQ in the germline V gene (reference sequence). Here the CDR3 reads CASSVLSRGREKLFF. The CDR3 DNA sequence: TGTGCCAGCAGCGTTCTCTCCAGGGGGAGGGAAAAACTGTTTTTT.

This chain links TRBV10-3 with TRBJ2-1; tentatively, D is TRBD2 (5 bases). Trimming removed 7 bases at V and 2 bases at J, with 12 bases between. This CDR3 has 14 amino acids. CDR1 is ENHRY and CDR2 is SYGVKD in the germline V gene. CDR3 nucleotide sequence: TGTGCCATCACCCCCGGGGAACCCTACAATGAGCAGTTCTTC. Translating gives CAITPGEPYNEQFF.

This clonotype was detected many times. A junction end diverges from the germline sequence, so it may reflect a read error. This CDR3 is CASSLDVDTGELFF. CDR3 DNA sequence: TGTGCCAGCAGCTTAGATGTCGACACAGGGGAGCTGTTTTTT. The rearrangement uses TRBV7-9 and TRBJ2-2; D remains ambiguous. The V gene's germline CDR1 is SEHNR and CDR2 FQNEAQ (reference sequence). This CDR3 is 14 amino acids long.

This clonotype was found a few times. The chain links TRBV7-2 to TRBJ1-2; 9 bases agree with TRBD1. The V segment lost 6 bases and the J segment 4 bases; nucleotides outside the gene matches: 9. Per the germline V gene, CDR1 is SGHTA and CDR2 is FQGNSA. This CDR3 contains 15 residues. CDR3 loop: CASRLTGGSLYGYTF. In DNA, the CDR3 is TGTGCCAGCAGGCTTACAGGGGGCTCCCTCTATGGCTACACCTTC.

V gene TRBV19 combines with J gene TRBJ2-7, with TRBD1 matching over 9 bases. Germline CDR1 and CDR2: LNHDA and SQIVND (reference sequence). With 6 bases clipped from V and 7 bases from J, the junction kept 13 bases outside the gene matches. The CDR3 runs to 15 residues. CDR3 nucleotide sequence: TGTGCCAGTAGGGGGACCGGGACAGGGCCAAGGGAGCAGTACGTC. Translation gives CASRGTGTGPREQYV.

This sequence joins TRBV10-3 and TRBJ2-3; 9 bases are a match to TRBD1. The CDR3 is made up of 14 amino acids. CDR1 and CDR2 from the germline V gene are ENHRY and SYGVKD. V shed 5 bases and J 3 bases; nucleotides not matched to a gene: 3. Here the CDR3 reads CAISPGTGTDTQYF. The CDR3 nucleotides are TGTGCCATCAGTCCCGGGACAGGGACAGATACGCAGTATTTT.

The rearrangement joins TRBV7-9 to TRBJ2-1; D possibly corresponds to TRBD2 (5 bases). The ends were cut back, 4 bases at V and 3 bases at J, with 10 bases in the middle. CDR3 length equals 14 residues. The germline CDR1 and CDR2 sequences are SEHNR and FQNEAQ (reference sequence). The DNA of the CDR3 is TGTGCCAGCAGCTCGCCCCGGGACTACAATGAGCAGTTCTTC. Its protein is CASSSPRDYNEQFF.

This clonotype was recorded many times. This chain connects TRBV4-1 to TRBJ2-2, with 10 bases fitting TRBD2. The CDR3 runs 17 residues. Trimming took 2 bases from V and 3 from J; bases not matched to a gene: 6. Germline values: CDR1 MGHRA, CDR2 YSYEKL. CDR3 residues: CASSQLTSGVYTGELFF. In DNA form, the CDR3 reads TGCGCCAGCAGCCAACTCACTAGCGGGGTCTACACCGGGGAGCTGTTTTTT.

The J gene is TRBJ1-1, the V gene TRBV29-1; D call uncertain. Deletions cut 1 base from V and 5 bases from J, with 8 bases between. Germline values: CDR1 SQVTM, CDR2 ANQGSEA. The CDR3 has 12 amino acids. The CDR3 DNA sequence: TGCAGCGTTGAAGTAGGGAGAACTGAAGCTTTCTTT. Protein product: CSVEVGRTEAFF.

This clonotype was seen more than once but under ten times. The chain uses TRBV19 and TRBJ1-2; 8 positions agree with TRBD1. CDR1 LNHDA and CDR2 SQIVND come from the germline V gene (reference sequence). Trimming took 4 bases from V and 4 from J; bases not matched to a gene: 8. This CDR3 contains 15 residues. CDR3 sequence: CASSTISGGAYGYTF. The CDR3 DNA reads TGTGCCAGTAGTACGATTTCAGGGGGCGCCTATGGCTACACCTTC. Full variable domain (outside the CDR3, taken from reference TRBV19 and TRBJ1-2): DGGITQSPKYLFRKEGQNVTLSCEQNLNHDAMYWYRQDPGQGLRLIYYSQIVNDFQKGDIAEGYSVSREKKESFPLTVTSAQKNPTAFYLCASSTISGGAYGYTFGSGTRLTVV.

This clonotype occurred a few times. The rearrangement uses TRBV7-6 and TRBJ2-5, with 7 bases matching TRBD2. Per the germline V gene, CDR1 is SGHVS and CDR2 is FNYEAQ. The length of the CDR3 is 15 residues. J lost 3 bases, V lost 3 bases, and 7 bases had no gene match. CDR3 in amino acids: CASSLGRGFEETQYF. The CDR3 bases are TGTGCCAGCAGCTTGGGGCGGGGGTTTGAAGAGACCCAGTACTTC.

The rearrangement links TRBV11-2 to TRBJ2-2, with 9 nucleotides matching TRBD1. This CDR3 has 16 amino acids. V was clipped by 6 bases and J by 4 bases; unmatched bases: 9. Germline V gene data show CDR1 as SGHAT and CDR2 as FQNNGV. In nucleotides, the CDR3 is TGTGCCAGCAGGAAACCCGGGACAGGGCGCACCGGGGAGCTGTTTTTT. This codes for CASRKPGTGRTGELFF.

The V gene is TRBV28, the J gene TRBJ2-3; TRBD2 is a possible D gene (6 bases). This CDR3 comprises 14 residues. The germline V and J ends were trimmed by 2 bases and 5 bases, with 11 bases remaining between them. The V gene's germline CDR1 is MDHEN and CDR2 SYDVKM. As DNA, the CDR3 is TGTGCCAGCAGTTTAATGCGGGGCGGAGATACGCAGTATTTT. Residues: CASSLMRGGDTQYF.

A note on this clonotype: The junction differs from germline at one of its ends, possibly a read error. CDR3 protein: CASSYWTGHYGCTF. Written as DNA, the CDR3 is TGTGCCAGCAGCTACTGGACAGGGCACTATGGCTGCACCTTC. The V call is TRBV5-6, the J call TRBJ1-2; the match to TRBD1 covers 8 bases. Germline V lookup: CDR1 SGHDT, CDR2 YYEEEE. The CDR3 contains 14 residues.

The chain uses TRBV6-1 and TRBJ1-5; no reliable D call. The CDR3 covers 14 residues. The V end was cut by 4 bases, the J end by 7 bases, with 14 bases between. From germline, CDR1 is MNHNS and CDR2 SASEGT. The CDR3 is CASSATQDPQPQHF. For the CDR3, the DNA is TGTGCCAGCAGTGCGACCCAGGATCCCCAGCCCCAGCATTTT.

This clonotype was found many times. The rearrangement links TRBV5-1 to TRBJ1-1; 12 bases map to TRBD1. Trimming removed 4 bases from V and 0 bases from J; junction bases left unmatched: 7. The CDR3 extends over 17 amino acids. Germline V gene lookup returns CDR1 SGHRS and CDR2 YFSETQ. CDR3 protein: CASSTRDRGPLNTEAFF. For the CDR3, the DNA is TGCGCCAGCAGCACACGGGACAGGGGGCCCCTGAACACTGAAGCTTTCTTT.

This clonotype was counted between two and nine times. The chain uses TRBV9 and TRBJ1-2, with 8 bases aligning to TRBD1. The CDR3 length is 12 residues. V was pared by 3 bases and J by 13 bases, with 8 bases of the junction left unmatched. Germline CDR1 SGDLS, CDR2 YYNGEE. CDR3 loop: CASSGWTGQSTF. Here the CDR3 DNA reads TGTGCCAGCAGCGGCTGGACAGGGCAATCCACCTTC.

This clonotype was detected a few times. The chain employs TRBV18 and TRBJ1-1; D is unresolved. Trimming pared 2 bases from V and 1 base from J, leaving 11 bases between. This CDR3 is 15 amino acids long. The germline gives CDR1 KGHSH, CDR2 LQKENI. CDR3: CASSPSMAGNTEAFF. CDR3 in DNA: TGTGCCAGCTCACCATCTATGGCCGGGAACACTGAAGCTTTCTTT.

This clonotype was counted only a few times. V is TRBV29-1 and J is TRBJ1-3; possible D gene TRBD1, 6 bases. V was shortened by 7 bases and J by 4 bases, with 8 bases between the two germline ends. Per germline, CDR1 SQVTM and CDR2 ANQGSEA. The CDR3 loop spans 11 amino acids. In nucleotides, the CDR3 is TGCAGCGCGGGGGCGGGAAACACCATATATTTT. Translation gives CSAGAGNTIYF.

The rearrangement joins TRBV11-2 to TRBJ1-1; tentatively, D is TRBD1 (5 bases). CDR3 length: 16 amino acids. The germline V gene encodes CDR1 SGHAT and CDR2 FQNNGV. Trimming took off 0 bases at V and 0 bases at J, with 11 bases between the two ends. The CDR3 region is CASSLELGRMNTEAFF. The CDR3 DNA is TGTGCCAGCAGCTTAGAGCTGGGACGGATGAACACTGAAGCTTTCTTT.